This TCR beta chain is drawn from a study of blood T cell dynamics during melanoma immunotherapy. This CDR3 is 17 amino acids long. After removal of 4 bases from V and 4 bases from J, the junction contained 6 bases not matched to a gene. Germline V gene sequence: CDR1 SGHVS, CDR2 FQNEAQ. The assay was immunoSEQ multiplex PCR, and TCRdb's table has in-frame clones only and misses some. The sample includes 15,000 or so clones, around 88% of them seen just once. Time point in this sample: week 3, after first cycle of checkpoint inhibitor. The receptor's source is a human donor with melanoma. Sequencing was performed on blood, taken from a patient treated with checkpoint blockade. V and J are TRBV7-8 and TRBJ2-1, with 14 positions matching TRBD2. CDR3 region: CASSSGTSGSMYNEQFF. The CDR3 coding sequence is TGTGCCAGCAGCTCCGGGACTAGCGGGAGTATGTACAATGAGCAGTTCTTC.